A selection of T cell receptor beta chains follows, all from one sample in a study of regulatory T cells in long-lasting Graves disease. Via MiXCR, TCRdb re-called the multiplex PCR reads, giving one row per CDR3 protein. The data contain about half a million distinct CDR3 sequences, about 12% of them singletons. The same specimen was also included in a second study, on T cells in Graves' hyperthyroidism and ophthalmopathy.

The specimen was peripheral blood mononuclear cells (PBMCs), collected at new diagnosis, from a patient treated with antithyroid drugs. The receptors originated from a woman aged 25-40 years with Graves disease. Each CDR3 is given with its conserved first and last residue. Each record gives: D gene, clone size, J gene, V gene, CDR3 DNA, CDR3 protein. A D gene is named only where the DNA matches it firmly. The size field is filled for only some rows; it gives once, few, many or a size class.

D: TRBD1; size: .; J: TRBJ1-2; V: TRBV20-1; DNA: TGCAGTGCTAGAGGGCGGGACAGTGGGGAGTTCTTC; CDR3: CSARGRDSGEFF
D: TRBD1; size: few; J: TRBJ1-5; V: TRBV19; DNA: TGTGCCAGTAGTGACAGGGGGTGGAATCAGCCCCAGCATTTT; CDR3: CASSDRGWNQPQHF
D: .; size: many; J: TRBJ1-5; V: TRBV19; DNA: TGTGCCAGTAGTATAAATCCGGGAGGGCAGCCCCAGCATTTT; CDR3: CASSINPGGQPQHF
D: TRBD2; size: many; J: TRBJ2-1; V: TRBV2; DNA: TGTGCCAGCCTATTTTCCCCCCAACTAGCGGGCTCCTACAATGAGCAGTTCTTC; CDR3: CASLFSPQLAGSYNEQFF
D: TRBD1; size: many; J: TRBJ2-7; V: TRBV13; DNA: TGTGCCAGCAGCTCCGCCGGGACAGGGACGAAGCAGTACTTC; CDR3: CASSSAGTGTKQYF
D: .; size: few; J: TRBJ1-1; V: TRBV19; DNA: TGTGCCAGTAACCATAGGGTGACAGCTCCAGGTGAAGCTTTCTTT; CDR3: CASNHRVTAPGEAFF
D: .; size: many; J: TRBJ2-7; V: TRBV6-1; DNA: TGTGCCAGCAGGAACCCGGGACGGACCTACGAGCAGTACTTC; CDR3: CASRNPGRTYEQYF
D: TRBD2; size: many; J: TRBJ2-7; V: TRBV5-1; DNA: TGCGCCAGCAGCTTGGCCGCTAGCGGAGTACGCGAGCAGTACTTC; CDR3: CASSLAASGVREQYF
D: .; size: few; J: TRBJ1-4; V: TRBV20-1; DNA: TGCAGTGCTAGAGATCGGACGGCGTGGGAAGAACTGTTTTTT; CDR3: CSARDRTAWEELFF
D: TRBD2; size: .; J: TRBJ2-7; V: TRBV6-2/TRBV6-3; DNA: TGTGCCAGCACCCTAGGGACTAGCCGGTGGGAGCAGTACTTC; CDR3: CASTLGTSRWEQYF
D: .; size: once; J: TRBJ1-2; V: TRBV7-9; DNA: TGTGCCAGCAGCCCCAAGACCGACAGCTATGGCTACACCTTC; CDR3: CASSPKTDSYGYTF
D: TRBD1; size: many; J: TRBJ2-2; V: TRBV7-9; DNA: TGTGCCAGCAGCGCAGACAGGGTCTGGTCCGGGGAGCTGTTTTTT; CDR3: CASSADRVWSGELFF
D: .; size: many; J: TRBJ2-5; V: TRBV28; DNA: TGTGCCAGCAGGCAACCGGGACTGACAATAGAGACCCAGTACTTC; CDR3: CASRQPGLTIETQYF
D: .; size: many; J: TRBJ2-5; V: TRBV3-1; DNA: TGTGCCAGCAGCCCAGGTTGGGCCCAGTACTTC; CDR3: CASSPGWAQYF
D: TRBD1; size: many; J: TRBJ2-7; V: TRBV28; DNA: TGTGCCAGCAGTTTATTATCTGGGACAGGGATCTACGGGCAGTACTTC; CDR3: CASSLLSGTGIYGQYF